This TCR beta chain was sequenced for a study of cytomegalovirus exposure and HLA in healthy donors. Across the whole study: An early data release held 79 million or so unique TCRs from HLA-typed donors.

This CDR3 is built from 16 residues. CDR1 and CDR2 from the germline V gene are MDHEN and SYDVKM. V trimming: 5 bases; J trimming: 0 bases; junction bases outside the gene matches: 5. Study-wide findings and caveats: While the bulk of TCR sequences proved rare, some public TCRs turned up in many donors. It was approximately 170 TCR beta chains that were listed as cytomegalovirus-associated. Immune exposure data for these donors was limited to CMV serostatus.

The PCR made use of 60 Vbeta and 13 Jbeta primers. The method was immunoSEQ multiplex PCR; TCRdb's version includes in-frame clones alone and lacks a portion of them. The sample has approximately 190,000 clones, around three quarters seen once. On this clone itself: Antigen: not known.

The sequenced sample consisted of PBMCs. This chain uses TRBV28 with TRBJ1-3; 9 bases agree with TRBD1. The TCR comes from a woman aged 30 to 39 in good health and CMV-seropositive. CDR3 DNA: TGTGCCAGCAGTGCCGGGACAGGGTACTCTGGAAACACCATATATTTT. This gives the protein CASSAGTGYSGNTIYF.